This entry concerns a single T cell receptor delta chain. Its matching antigen is unknown. V shed 1 base, J shed 3 bases, and the junction held 22 bases outside the gene matches. Germline lookup yields CDR1 TSWWSYY and CDR2 QGS. This CDR3 region has 22 residues. The data were obtained in a study of Vδ1+ human thymocytes. Alphabeta T cells were depleted, then CD3+ Vdelta1+ Vdelta2- thymocytes were FACS-sorted. Purity of the sorted Vdelta1+ thymocytes ranged from roughly 96% to 99.6%. The template was reverse-transcribed extracted RNA. Pooled V-gene forward primers with one constant-region reverse primer generated the CDR3 amplicons by multiplex PCR. TCRdb reprocessed the multiplex PCR reads through CATT. Counted here are under 85,000 delta-chain clones, around 35% occurring once; the ten biggest clones make up approximately 0.3%. Study-level results: In the thymus, TRG and TRD repertoires looked highly polyclonal with Gaussian CDR3 lengths. Many TRG clonotypes were shared between donors; TRD repertoires were essentially private.

This chain connects TRDV1 to TRDJ1, with TRDD3 matching 11 bases. The material sequenced was Vdelta1+ gamma-delta thymocytes from the thymus. Subset indicated: FACS-sorted CD3+ TCRalphabeta- TCRVdelta1+ TCRVdelta2- thymocytes. The sequence was collected from a boy under three years old who had congenital heart surgery. CDR3 in amino acids: CALGERPNLRTLLGDIPDKLIF. The CDR3 DNA is TGTGCTCTTGGGGAACGCCCCAACCTACGGACCTTACTGGGGGATATCCCCGATAAACTCATCTTT.